This T cell receptor (beta chain) was documented in a study of low-dose radiotherapy and immunotherapy resistance in tumors. Study in general: The patients were given nivolumab 240 mg every two weeks and ipilimumab 1 mg/kg every six weeks, through an intravenous route. One day prior to radiation and immunotherapy, intravenous cyclophosphamide at 200 mg/m2 was given, repeated every two weeks.

This clonotype was observed many times. Time point defined: before trial treatment. Nivolumab, ipilimumab, aspirin, low-dose cyclophosphamide and low-dose radiotherapy were given to donors. TRAV- and TRBV-specific primers, spanning alpha and beta chains, primed first-strand cDNA. A constant-region primer paired with the V-primer adapter amplified TCRs over approximately 18 PCR cycles. In vitro transcription amplified the mRNA that had been isolated. TCRdb re-called the reads with MiXCR, one entry per CDR3 protein. The profile shows more than 45,000 distinct CDR3 sequences, approximately 25% of them singletons. CDR1 is SGHAT, CDR2 FQDESV, per germline (reference sequence). CDR3 size: 11 residues. V dropped 5 bases and J dropped 5 bases, with 4 bases sitting between them.

The rearrangement uses TRBV11-1 and TRBJ2-1; D is uncertain. Material: PBMCs, obtained before treatment. This sequence originates from a male donor with prostate cancer. Written as DNA, the CDR3 is TGTGCCAGCAGCCAACACAATGAGCAGTTCTTC. This encodes CASSQHNEQFF.